Presented here are 27 T cell receptor beta chains from one specimen sequenced in a study of T-cell reconstitution after alpha-beta-depleted transplantation in children. Preparing the TCRbeta library involved the use of unique molecular identifiers. In TCRdb, the PCR reads were re-called with MiXCR into one record per CDR3 protein. The sample shows about 870,000 distinct CDR3 sequences, about 15% of them seen only once. The input for sequencing was PBMCs, mostly from graft donor cells, taken 360 days after TCRalphabeta/CD19-depleted stem cell transplant. These receptors came from a male patient younger than 18 who had a stem cell transplant for acute lymphoblastic leukemia, so the T cells may come from the graft donor.

This rearrangement joins TRBV6-5 to TRBJ1-2; D might be TRBD1 (5 bases). Germline values: CDR1 MNHEY, CDR2 SVGAGI. Trimming took off 0 bases at V and 4 bases at J, with 9 bases between the two ends. This CDR3 is built from 14 residues. CDR3 region: CASSYSHRLYGYTF. The CDR3 bases are TGTGCCAGCAGTTACTCGCACAGGCTCTATGGCTACACCTTC.

The chain employs TRBV24-1 and TRBJ2-1; D remains ambiguous. The CDR3 sequence is 15 residues long. The germline V and J ends were trimmed by 9 bases and 6 bases, with 20 bases remaining between them. The germline V gene encodes CDR1 KGHDR and CDR2 SFDVKD. Written as DNA, the CDR3 is TGTGCCACCGCAAGAAGTGGCGGATCCCCCAATGAGCAGTTCTTC. Protein product: CATARSGGSPNEQFF.

V gene TRBV9 combines with J gene TRBJ2-1; TRBD2 matches at 10 bases. V was pared by 0 bases and J by 8 bases, with 5 bases of the junction left unmatched. The CDR3 runs to 15 residues. Looked up from germline, CDR1 is SGDLS and CDR2 is YYNGEE. The CDR3 sequence is CASSVVSSGSDEQFF. The CDR3 DNA reads as TGTGCCAGCAGCGTAGTGTCTAGCGGGAGCGATGAGCAGTTCTTC. Full variable domain (outside the CDR3, taken from reference TRBV9 and TRBJ2-1): DSGVTQTPKHLITATGQRVTLRCSPRSGDLSVYWYQQSLDQGLQFLIQYYNGEERAKGNILERFSAQQFPDLHSELNLSSLELGDSALYFCASSVVSSGSDEQFFGPGTRLTVL.

Note on this clonotype: One junction end disagrees with the germline gene, perhaps due to a read error. This chain connects TRBV5-1 to TRBJ2-3, with D unclear. Per germline, CDR1 SGHRS and CDR2 YFSETQ. The CDR3 is 14 amino acids. CDR3 sequence reads: CASRLASIRDTQYF. Written as DNA, the CDR3 is TGCGCCAGCAGATTGGCCTCCATCAGGGATACGCAGTATTTT.

This clonotype was found a few times. The V gene is TRBV29-1, the J gene TRBJ2-1; D unresolved. The length of the CDR3 is 15 residues. V gave up 7 bases and J gave up 2 bases, with 18 bases separating them. Germline loops: CDR1 SQVTM, CDR2 ANQGSEA. Here the CDR3 reads CSALGRSQAYNEQFF. The CDR3 DNA follows: TGCAGCGCCCTAGGACGGTCTCAAGCCTACAATGAGCAGTTCTTC.

There are a few counts of this clonotype. The CDR3 DNA reads as TGCGCCAGCAGCCAAGACCCTGCGGACAGGGGTTCCGGTCGGTCCCAGCATTTT. Its protein product is CASSQDPADRGSGRSQHF. This chain connects TRBV4-1 to TRBJ1-5; the match to TRBD1 covers 9 bases. With 0 bases clipped from V and 11 bases from J, the junction kept 17 bases outside the gene matches. The length of the CDR3 is 18 residues. Germline CDR1 MGHRA, CDR2 YSYEKL.

The table lists this clonotype with many counts. The chain is built from TRBV7-6 and TRBJ2-1, with 9 positions matching TRBD2. The CDR3 has 12 residues. The V segment lost 4 bases and the J segment 15 bases; nucleotides outside the gene matches: 7. CDR1 and CDR2 (germline): SGHVS, FNYEAQ. The CDR3 loop is CASSYLAGEVFF. In DNA, the CDR3 is TGTGCCAGCAGCTACTTAGCGGGAGAGGTGTTCTTC.

The sample holds a few counts of this clonotype. J is TRBJ2-1 and V is TRBV20-1; 9 bases agree with TRBD2. CDR3 length: 13 residues. With 6 bases clipped from V and 7 bases from J, the junction kept 7 bases outside the gene matches. Germline loops: CDR1 DFQATT, CDR2 SNEGSKA (reference sequence). CDR3 loop: CSAVSGSRNEQFF. The CDR3 nucleotides are TGCAGTGCCGTTAGCGGGAGTAGGAATGAGCAGTTCTTC.

In the case of this clonotype: The junction shows a germline mismatch at one end, possibly a read error. The chain combines TRBV7-8 with TRBJ2-5; 12 nucleotides agree with TRBD2. Germline V gene data show CDR1 as SGHVS and CDR2 as FQNEAQ. This CDR3 has 12 amino acids. CDR3 in DNA: TGTGCCAGCAGCTTGGAGACTAGCGGGAGTGGTTTC. This encodes CASSLETSGSGF.

The gene calls are TRBV14 and TRBJ2-7, with D possibly TRBD1 on 5 matching bases. The CDR3 spans 16 residues. Germline lookup yields CDR1 SGHDN and CDR2 FVKESK. Trimming took 0 bases from V and 0 from J, leaving 12 bases between them. The CDR3 bases are TGTGCCAGCAGCCAAGATCACCCCAGGGTCTCCTACGAGCAGTACTTC. Translating it yields CASSQDHPRVSYEQYF.

This clonotype showed up just a few times. CDR3 DNA sequence: TGCGCCAGCAGCCAAAAGAGGTCCGAGCAGTACTTC. It yields the protein CASSQKRSEQYF. The chain joins TRBV4-1 to TRBJ2-7; no firm D call. The CDR3 length is 12 residues. Germline CDR1 and CDR2: MGHRA and YSYEKL. V was clipped by 2 bases and J by 6 bases, with 8 bases between them.

The CDR3 reads CASSRGSSLFDEQYF. CDR3 in DNA: TGTGCCAGCAGTAGGGGGTCCTCACTCTTCGACGAGCAGTACTTC. The J gene is TRBJ2-7, the V gene TRBV9; D is perhaps TRBD1 (6 bases). Trimming shortened V by 5 bases and J by 5 bases, and 20 bases separated the two germline ends. Germline-derived CDR1 and CDR2 are SGDLS and YYNGEE. This CDR3 is 15 amino acids long. Complete variable domain (other parts from reference TRBV9 and TRBJ2-7): DSGVTQTPKHLITATGQRVTLRCSPRSGDLSVYWYQQSLDQGLQFLIQYYNGEERAKGNILERFSAQQFPDLHSELNLSSLELGDSALYFCASSRGSSLFDEQYFGPGTRLTVT.

This chain uses TRBV28 with TRBJ2-7; D not resolved. Trimming removed 6 bases at V and 2 bases at J, with 23 bases between. Germline V gene sequence: CDR1 MDHEN, CDR2 SYDVKM. The CDR3 has 17 amino acids. CDR3 amino acids: CASSSPHMDLRTYEQYF. DNA of the CDR3: TGTGCCAGCAGCTCCCCACACATGGACCTAAGAACCTACGAGCAGTACTTC.

V and J are TRBV20-1 and TRBJ2-1, with TRBD2 matching 10 bases. The germline gives CDR1 DFQATT, CDR2 SNEGSKA (reference sequence). Trimming cost V 0 bases and J 5 bases; bases outside gene matches: 7. The CDR3 runs to 16 residues. The CDR3 region has the DNA TGCAGTGCTAGAGACCCTAGCGGGAGCCCCAACAATGAGCAGTTCTTC. This codes for CSARDPSGSPNNEQFF.

This clonotype was found a few times. This sequence joins TRBV9 and TRBJ2-7; D not resolved. Germline CDR1 reads SGDLS; CDR2 reads YYNGEE. The germline V and J ends were trimmed by 4 bases and 7 bases, with 21 bases remaining between them. This CDR3 region has 15 residues. The CDR3 region is CASSPQVQTSKEQYF. The CDR3 region has the DNA TGTGCCAGCAGCCCTCAGGTTCAAACATCTAAAGAGCAGTACTTC. The full variable domain, rest sourced from reference TRBV9 and TRBJ2-7, is DSGVTQTPKHLITATGQRVTLRCSPRSGDLSVYWYQQSLDQGLQFLIQYYNGEERAKGNILERFSAQQFPDLHSELNLSSLELGDSALYFCASSPQVQTSKEQYFGPGTRLTVT.

This clonotype appeared a few times. This chain connects TRBV24-1 to TRBJ2-7; 7 bases match TRBD2. After removal of 1 base from V and 5 bases from J, the junction contained 7 bases not matched to a gene. Per the germline V gene, CDR1 is KGHDR and CDR2 is SFDVKD. CDR3 size: 15 residues. CDR3 nucleotides: TGTGCCACCAGTGATTTAAGAGGGAGGGCCAACGAGCAGTACTTC. Its protein product is CATSDLRGRANEQYF.

The chain has TRBV7-2 and TRBJ2-7; D is perhaps TRBD2 (6 bases). This CDR3 contains 17 residues. V was clipped by 0 bases and J by 2 bases, with 17 bases between them. Germline V lookup: CDR1 SGHTA, CDR2 FQGNSA. The DNA of the CDR3 is TGTGCCAGCAGCTTAGCGTCCCGACTAGGCACGGCCTACGAGCAGTACTTC. This encodes CASSLASRLGTAYEQYF.

The chain is built from TRBV29-1 and TRBJ2-3; possibly TRBD1 or TRBD2 for D (6 bases each). Trimming pared 4 bases from V and 5 bases from J, leaving 13 bases between. Per the germline V gene, CDR1 is SQVTM and CDR2 is ANQGSEA. This CDR3 is 13 amino acids long. CDR3 amino acids: CSVVGGPVDTQYF. Here the CDR3 DNA reads TGCAGCGTTGTGGGGGGCCCGGTAGATACGCAGTATTTT.

This clonotype was observed a few times. V is TRBV5-1 and J is TRBJ2-3, with 7 nucleotides matching TRBD2. The CDR3 loop spans 17 amino acids. Trimming at V came to 2 bases and at J to 1 base, leaving 10 bases not matched to a gene. Germline V CDR1 and CDR2: SGHRS, YFSETQ. CDR3 in amino acids: CASSLTGRRAGTDTQYF. For the CDR3, the DNA is TGCGCCAGCAGCTTAACCGGGAGGAGGGCCGGCACAGATACGCAGTATTTT.

The rearrangement uses TRBV10-3 and TRBJ2-7; D not certain. The V gene's germline CDR1 is ENHRY and CDR2 SYGVKD. The V end lost 10 bases, the J end lost 5 bases, and 18 bases lay between the germline ends. This CDR3 region has 13 residues. The CDR3 DNA follows: TGTGCCACCTTGCCCCAGGATTGGAACGAGCAGTACTTC. The encoded protein is CATLPQDWNEQYF.

The chain joins TRBV6-1 to TRBJ2-2; TRBD2 aligns across 7 bases. The CDR3 extends over 15 amino acids. J gave up 4 bases and V 8 bases, and 10 bases lay outside the gene matches. Germline loops: CDR1 MNHNS, CDR2 SASEGT. CDR3 in amino acids: CASVGLGGVTGELFF. CDR3 sequence (DNA): TGTGCCAGCGTCGGGCTTGGGGGGGTCACCGGGGAGCTGTTTTTT.

This clonotype was seen a handful of times. The V call is TRBV29-1, the J call TRBJ2-1, with a tentative D call TRBD1 (5 bases). Per the germline V gene, CDR1 is SQVTM and CDR2 is ANQGSEA. The CDR3 is 15 residues long. Trimming stripped 4 bases from V and 0 bases from J, with 13 bases between. This CDR3 reads CSVVGALSSYNEQFF. In DNA, the CDR3 is TGCAGCGTTGTAGGGGCATTAAGCTCCTACAATGAGCAGTTCTTC.

The V call is TRBV7-9, the J call TRBJ1-1; D is uncertain. This CDR3 contains 14 residues. CDR1 and CDR2 from the germline V gene are SEHNR and FQNEAQ (reference sequence). V was clipped by 3 bases and J by 4 bases, with 12 bases between them. The CDR3 nucleotides are TGTGCCAGCAGCTTCCTCCAGGACCGCACTGAAGCTTTCTTT. It translates to CASSFLQDRTEAFF.

Only a few counts were recorded for this clonotype. V is TRBV7-7 and J is TRBJ2-5, with 8 bases identical to TRBD1. Germline V gives CDR1 SSHAT, CDR2 FNYEAQ (reference sequence). The junction had 7 bases not matched to a gene; V was cut back by 5 bases and J by 5 bases. The length of the CDR3 is 14 residues. The CDR3 protein is CASSAAGGSETQYF. The CDR3 DNA is TGTGCCAGCAGCGCAGCAGGGGGCTCGGAGACCCAGTACTTC.

The chain joins TRBV20-1 to TRBJ2-1, with D maybe TRBD2 (5 bases). Trimming took off 1 base at V and 1 base at J, with 17 bases between the two ends. CDR1 and CDR2 (germline): DFQATT, SNEGSKA (reference sequence). The CDR3 sequence is 17 residues long. The DNA for the CDR3 is TGCAGTGCTAGAGGGGCCTTCGCGGGTTTTTCCTACAATGAGCAGTTCTTC. It specifies CSARGAFAGFSYNEQFF.

This clonotype came up a few times. V usage is TRBV29-1 and J usage is TRBJ1-1, with D unresolved. Looked up from germline, CDR1 is SQVTM and CDR2 is ANQGSEA. The CDR3 consists of 13 residues. Trimming shortened V by 7 bases and J by 1 base, and 13 bases separated the two germline ends. CDR3: CSAGGGGNTEAFF. CDR3 nucleotide sequence: TGCAGCGCCGGAGGTGGAGGGAACACTGAAGCTTTCTTT.

This clonotype was picked up a small number of times. This chain connects TRBV4-1 to TRBJ2-4; TRBD2 agrees at 9 bases. The germline V gene encodes CDR1 MGHRA and CDR2 YSYEKL. J lost 10 bases, V lost 4 bases, and 8 bases had no gene match. The CDR3 runs to 14 residues. This CDR3 is CASSLGLAPGIQYF. In nucleotides, the CDR3 is TGCGCCAGCAGCCTGGGACTAGCACCGGGTATTCAGTACTTC.